This record looks at one T cell receptor (beta chain) sequence and its context. The target antigen is unknown. Profiling relied on immunoSEQ multiplex PCR, and the TCRdb table lists in-frame clones only, not all of them. Seen here are about 92,000 clones, under 95% observed once, and the top ten hold around a fifth. The data were obtained in a study of T cell responses to AZD1222 COVID-19 vaccine. General study results and limits: Spike-specific TCR breadth and depth grew following two AZD1222 doses. There were repertoire samples only from the period after the peak T cell response.

This CDR3 is 14 amino acids long. CDR1 and CDR2 (germline): SGHRS, YFSETQ. With 0 bases removed from V and 8 bases from J, the gap between germline ends came to 12 bases. The sequencing used peripheral blood, collected on day 0 of AZD1222 vaccination. The chain employs TRBV5-1 and TRBJ2-1; D gene ambiguous. The sequence was collected from an adult in good health. DNA for the CDR3: TGCGCCAGCAGCTTGGAACAGCTTGGGGATGAGCAGTTCTTC. Translated: CASSLEQLGDEQFF.